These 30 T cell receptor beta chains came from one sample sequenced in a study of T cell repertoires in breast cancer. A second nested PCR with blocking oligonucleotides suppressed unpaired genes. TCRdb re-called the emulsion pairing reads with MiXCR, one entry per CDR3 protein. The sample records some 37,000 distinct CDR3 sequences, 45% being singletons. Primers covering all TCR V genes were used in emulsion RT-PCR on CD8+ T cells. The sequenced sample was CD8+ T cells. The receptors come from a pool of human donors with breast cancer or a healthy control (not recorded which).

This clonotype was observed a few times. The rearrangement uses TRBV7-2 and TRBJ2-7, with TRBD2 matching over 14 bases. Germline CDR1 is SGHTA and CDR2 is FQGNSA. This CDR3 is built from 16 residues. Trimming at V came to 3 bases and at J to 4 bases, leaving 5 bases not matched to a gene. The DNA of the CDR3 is TGTGCCAGCAGCTTCTCCGGGACTAGCGGGAGATACGAGCAGTACTTC. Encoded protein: CASSFSGTSGRYEQYF.

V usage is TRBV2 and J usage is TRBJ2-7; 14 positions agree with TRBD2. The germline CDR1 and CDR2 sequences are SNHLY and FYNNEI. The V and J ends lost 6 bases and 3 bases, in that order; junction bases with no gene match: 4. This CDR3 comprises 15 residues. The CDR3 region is CASSLGLAGVYEQYF. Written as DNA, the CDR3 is TGTGCCAGCAGCTTGGGACTAGCGGGAGTCTACGAGCAGTACTTC.

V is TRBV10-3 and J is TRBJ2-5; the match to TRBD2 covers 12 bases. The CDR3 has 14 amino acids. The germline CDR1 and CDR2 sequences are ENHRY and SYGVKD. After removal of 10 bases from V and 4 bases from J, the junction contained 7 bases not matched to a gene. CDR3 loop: CASTLTSGGETQYF. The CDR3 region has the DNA TGTGCCAGCACCTTGACTAGCGGGGGAGAGACCCAGTACTTC.

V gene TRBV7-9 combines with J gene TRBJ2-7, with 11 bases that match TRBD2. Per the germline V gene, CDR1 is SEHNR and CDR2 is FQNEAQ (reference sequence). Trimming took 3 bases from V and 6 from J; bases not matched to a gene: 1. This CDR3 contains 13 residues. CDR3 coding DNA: TGTGCCAGCAGCTTCGGGACTAGCGGCGAGCAGTACTTC. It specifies CASSFGTSGEQYF.

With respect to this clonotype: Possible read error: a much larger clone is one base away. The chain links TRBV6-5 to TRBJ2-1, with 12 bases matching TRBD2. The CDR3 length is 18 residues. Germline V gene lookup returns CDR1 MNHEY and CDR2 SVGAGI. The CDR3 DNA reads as TGTGCCAGCAGTTCCCTAGAAGCTAGCGGGGGGGGTCTAAGGGAGCAGCTCTTC. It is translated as CASSSLEASGGGLREQLF.

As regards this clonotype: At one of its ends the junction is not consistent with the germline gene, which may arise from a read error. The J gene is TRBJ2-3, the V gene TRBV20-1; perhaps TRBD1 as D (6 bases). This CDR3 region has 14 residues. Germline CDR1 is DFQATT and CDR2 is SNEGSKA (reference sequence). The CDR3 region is CSARVADSTNTQYF. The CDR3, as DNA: TGCAGTGCTAGAGTTGCGGACAGCACAAATACGCAGTATTTT.

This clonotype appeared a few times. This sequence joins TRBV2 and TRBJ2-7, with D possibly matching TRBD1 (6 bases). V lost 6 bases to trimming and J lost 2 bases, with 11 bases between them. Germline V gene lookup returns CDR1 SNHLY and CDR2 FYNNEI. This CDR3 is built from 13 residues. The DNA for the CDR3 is TGTGCCAGCAGGGCGGACAGTACCTACGAGCAGTACTTC. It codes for CASRADSTYEQYF.

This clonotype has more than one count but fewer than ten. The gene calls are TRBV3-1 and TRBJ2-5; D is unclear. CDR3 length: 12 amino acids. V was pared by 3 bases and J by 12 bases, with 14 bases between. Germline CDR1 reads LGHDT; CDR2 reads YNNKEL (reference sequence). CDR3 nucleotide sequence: TGTGCCAGCAGCCAGGCGTCGACTGTGGAGTACTTC. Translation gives CASSQASTVEYF.

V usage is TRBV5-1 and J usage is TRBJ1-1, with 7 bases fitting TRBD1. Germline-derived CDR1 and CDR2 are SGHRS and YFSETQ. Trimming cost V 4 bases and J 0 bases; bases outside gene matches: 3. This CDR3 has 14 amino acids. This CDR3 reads CASSPDRVNTEAFF. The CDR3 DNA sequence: TGCGCCAGCAGCCCCGACAGGGTGAACACTGAAGCTTTCTTT.

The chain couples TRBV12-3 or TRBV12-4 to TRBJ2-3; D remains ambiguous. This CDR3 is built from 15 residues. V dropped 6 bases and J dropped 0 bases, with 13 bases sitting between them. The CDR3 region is CASSRVVASTDTQYF. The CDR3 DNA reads TGTGCCAGCAGCCGCGTCGTCGCTAGCACAGATACGCAGTATTTT.

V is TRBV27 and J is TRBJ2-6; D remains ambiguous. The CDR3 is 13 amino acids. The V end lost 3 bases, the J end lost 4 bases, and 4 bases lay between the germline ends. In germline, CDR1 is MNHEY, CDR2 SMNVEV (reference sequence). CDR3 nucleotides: TGTGCCAGCAGTTTCATCGGGGCCAACGTCCTGACTTTC. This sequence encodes CASSFIGANVLTF.

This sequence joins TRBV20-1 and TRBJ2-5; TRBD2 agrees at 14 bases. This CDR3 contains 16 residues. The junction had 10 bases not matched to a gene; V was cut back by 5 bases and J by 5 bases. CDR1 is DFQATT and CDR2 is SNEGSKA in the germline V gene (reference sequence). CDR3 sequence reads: CSAGPTSGGARETQYF. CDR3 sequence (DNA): TGCAGTGCTGGGCCGACTAGCGGGGGGGCGCGGGAGACCCAGTACTTC.

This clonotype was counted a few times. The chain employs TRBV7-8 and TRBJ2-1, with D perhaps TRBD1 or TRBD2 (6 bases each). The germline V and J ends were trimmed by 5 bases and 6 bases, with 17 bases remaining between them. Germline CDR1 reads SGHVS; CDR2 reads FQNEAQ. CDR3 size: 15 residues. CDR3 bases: TGTGCCAGCAGCAGAGAAGGGGGGCAGGTCAATGAGCAGTTCTTC. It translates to CASSREGGQVNEQFF.

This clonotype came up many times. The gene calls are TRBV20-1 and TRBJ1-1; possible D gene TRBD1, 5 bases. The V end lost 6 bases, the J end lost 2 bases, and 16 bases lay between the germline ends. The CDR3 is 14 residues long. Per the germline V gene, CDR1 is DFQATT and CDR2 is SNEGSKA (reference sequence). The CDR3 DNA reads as TGCAGTGCGTTTAGGCGGGGACTTAACACTGAAGCTTTCTTT. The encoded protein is CSAFRRGLNTEAFF.

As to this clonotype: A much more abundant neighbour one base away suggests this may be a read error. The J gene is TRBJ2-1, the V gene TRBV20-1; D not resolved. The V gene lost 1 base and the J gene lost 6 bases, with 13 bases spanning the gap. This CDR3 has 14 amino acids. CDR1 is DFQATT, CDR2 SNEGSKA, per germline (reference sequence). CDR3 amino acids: CSARVRRMINEQFF. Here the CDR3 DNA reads TGCAGTGCTAGAGTCAGACGTATGATCAATGAGCAGTTCTTC.

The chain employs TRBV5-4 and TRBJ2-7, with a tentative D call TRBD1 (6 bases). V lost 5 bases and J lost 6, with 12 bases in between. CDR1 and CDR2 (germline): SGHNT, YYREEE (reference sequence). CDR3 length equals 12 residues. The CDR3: CASRLRGGEQYF. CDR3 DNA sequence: TGTGCCAGCAGGCTGAGAGGGGGCGAGCAGTACTTC.

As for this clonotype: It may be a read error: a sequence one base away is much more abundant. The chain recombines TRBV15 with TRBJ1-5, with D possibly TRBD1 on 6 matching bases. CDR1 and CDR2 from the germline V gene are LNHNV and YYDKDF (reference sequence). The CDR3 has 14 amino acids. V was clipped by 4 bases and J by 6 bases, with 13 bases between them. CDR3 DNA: TGTGCCACCAGCATAGGGGGAGTCAGTCAGCCCCAGCATTTT. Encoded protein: CATSIGGVSQPQHF.

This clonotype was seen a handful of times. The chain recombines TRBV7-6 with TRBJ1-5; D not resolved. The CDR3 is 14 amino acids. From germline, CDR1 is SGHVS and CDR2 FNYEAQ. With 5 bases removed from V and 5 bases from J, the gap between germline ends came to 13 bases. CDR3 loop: CASSRVGRDQPQHF. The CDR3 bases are TGTGCCAGCAGCCGCGTGGGGAGAGATCAGCCCCAGCATTTT.

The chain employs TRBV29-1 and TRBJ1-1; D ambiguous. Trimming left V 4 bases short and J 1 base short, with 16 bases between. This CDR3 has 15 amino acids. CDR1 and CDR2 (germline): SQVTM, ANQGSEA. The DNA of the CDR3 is TGCAGCGTTGTGTTACGGTCCTGGGGGAACACTGAAGCTTTCTTT. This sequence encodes CSVVLRSWGNTEAFF.

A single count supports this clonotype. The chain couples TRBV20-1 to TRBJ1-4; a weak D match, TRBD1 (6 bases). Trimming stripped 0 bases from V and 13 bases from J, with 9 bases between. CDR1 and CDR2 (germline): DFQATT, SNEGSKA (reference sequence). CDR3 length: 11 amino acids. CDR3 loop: CSAREGAILFF. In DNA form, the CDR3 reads TGCAGTGCTAGAGAGGGGGCTATACTGTTTTTT.

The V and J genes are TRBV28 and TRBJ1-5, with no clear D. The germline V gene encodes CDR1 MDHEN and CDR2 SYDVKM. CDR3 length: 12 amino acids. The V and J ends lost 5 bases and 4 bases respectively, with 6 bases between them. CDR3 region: CASSPLNQPQHF. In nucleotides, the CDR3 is TGTGCCAGCAGTCCTCTTAATCAGCCCCAGCATTTT.

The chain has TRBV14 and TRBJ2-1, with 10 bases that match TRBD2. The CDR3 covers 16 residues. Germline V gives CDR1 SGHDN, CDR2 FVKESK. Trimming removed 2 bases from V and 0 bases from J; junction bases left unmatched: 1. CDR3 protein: CASSQPSGSSYNEQFF. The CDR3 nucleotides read TGTGCCAGCAGCCAACCTAGCGGGAGCTCCTACAATGAGCAGTTCTTC.

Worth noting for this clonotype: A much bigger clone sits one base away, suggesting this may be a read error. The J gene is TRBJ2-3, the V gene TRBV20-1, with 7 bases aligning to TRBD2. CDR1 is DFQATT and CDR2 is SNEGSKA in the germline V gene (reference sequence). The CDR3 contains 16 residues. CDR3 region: CTTRGSASGYTDTQYF. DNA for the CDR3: TGCACTACGAGAGGCTCGGCTAGCGGATACACAGATACGCAGTATTTT.

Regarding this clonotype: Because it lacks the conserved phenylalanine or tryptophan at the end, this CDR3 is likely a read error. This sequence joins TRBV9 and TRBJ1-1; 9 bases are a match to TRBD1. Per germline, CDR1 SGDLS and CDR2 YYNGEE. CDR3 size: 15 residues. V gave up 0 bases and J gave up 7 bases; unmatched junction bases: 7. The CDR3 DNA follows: TGTGCCAGCAGCGTAGATCTCTCGACAGGGGGTGAAGCTTTCTTG. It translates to CASSVDLSTGGEAFL.

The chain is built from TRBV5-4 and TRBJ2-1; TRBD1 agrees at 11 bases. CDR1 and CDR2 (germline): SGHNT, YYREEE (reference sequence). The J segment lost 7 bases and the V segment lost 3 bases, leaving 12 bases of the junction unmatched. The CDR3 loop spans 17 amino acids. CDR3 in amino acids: CASSSWTGGVMENEQFF. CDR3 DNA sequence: TGTGCCAGCAGCTCCTGGACAGGGGGCGTTATGGAGAATGAGCAGTTCTTC.

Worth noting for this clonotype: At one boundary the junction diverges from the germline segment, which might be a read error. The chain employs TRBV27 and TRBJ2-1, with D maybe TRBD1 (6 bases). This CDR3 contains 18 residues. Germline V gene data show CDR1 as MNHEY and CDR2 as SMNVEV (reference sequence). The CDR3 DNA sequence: TGTGCCAGCAGTCCAATAGACAGGTCCTTAGCCCTTTACAATGAGCAGTCCTTC. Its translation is CASSPIDRSLALYNEQSF.

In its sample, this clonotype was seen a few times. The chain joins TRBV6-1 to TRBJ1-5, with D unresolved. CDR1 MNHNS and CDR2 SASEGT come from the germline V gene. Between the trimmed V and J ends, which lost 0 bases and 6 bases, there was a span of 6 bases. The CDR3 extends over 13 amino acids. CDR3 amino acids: CASSEARSQPQHF. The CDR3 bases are TGTGCCAGCAGTGAAGCTAGGAGTCAGCCCCAGCATTTT.

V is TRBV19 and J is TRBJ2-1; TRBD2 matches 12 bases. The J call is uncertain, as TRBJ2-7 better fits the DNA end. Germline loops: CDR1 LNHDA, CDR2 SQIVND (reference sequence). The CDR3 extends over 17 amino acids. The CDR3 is CASSILLGLAGNNEQYF. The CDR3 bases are TGTGCCAGTAGTATCTTATTGGGACTAGCGGGTAACAATGAGCAGTACTTC.

CDR3 sequence reads: CSAQERVGNTEAFF. CDR3 DNA sequence: TGCAGTGCTCAGGAGAGGGTGGGGAACACTGAAGCTTTCTTT. The V gene is TRBV20-1, the J gene TRBJ1-1, with unresolved D. V dropped 5 bases and J dropped 1 base, with 14 bases sitting between them. The CDR3 covers 14 residues. CDR1 and CDR2 (germline): DFQATT, SNEGSKA (reference sequence).

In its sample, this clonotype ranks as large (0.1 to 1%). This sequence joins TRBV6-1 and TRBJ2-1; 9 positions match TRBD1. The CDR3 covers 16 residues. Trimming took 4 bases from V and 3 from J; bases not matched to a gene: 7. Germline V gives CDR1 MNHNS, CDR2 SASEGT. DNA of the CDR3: TGTGCCAGCAGTGCCTCCAGACAGGGGGGCTACAATGAGCAGTTCTTC. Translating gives CASSASRQGGYNEQFF.